This T cell receptor (beta chain) derives from a study of blood T cell repertoires in COVID-19. Germline trimming cut 5 bases from V and 4 bases from J; bases unmatched to any gene: 2. The CDR3 is 13 residues long. In germline, CDR1 is SGHVS, CDR2 FQNEAQ. The method was immunoSEQ multiplex PCR; TCRdb's version includes in-frame clones alone and lacks a portion of them. This sample has 180,000 or so clones, with under 80% found just once. The gene calls are TRBV7-8 and TRBJ1-5; 7 bases agree with TRBD1. Sequences were obtained from peripheral blood. The origin of this receptor is a man aged 50-59 years who had recovered from COVID-19. In nucleotides, the CDR3 is TGTGCCAGCAGCAGCAGGGGGAATCAGCCCCAGCATTTT. It is translated as CASSSRGNQPQHF.